Presented here are 2 T cell receptor beta chains from one specimen sequenced in a study of T cell repertoires in cytomegalovirus infection. TCRdb passed the reads through MiXCR, listing each CDR3 protein once. The table lists 490,000 or so distinct CDR3 sequences, about 11% of them singletons. Material: PBMCs. All receptors derive from a human donor in good health (CMV status not recorded). Some clones in this sample may be carry-over from other donors' samples.

This clonotype has more than one count but fewer than ten. The CDR3 nucleotides are TGCGCCAGCAGCCAAGTGTTTAACAGGAGGCTGGAGACCCAGTACTTC. It encodes CASSQVFNRRLETQYF. V gene TRBV4-1 combines with J gene TRBJ2-5; D possibly matches TRBD1 or TRBD2 (5 bases each). The CDR3 contains 16 residues. Germline assignment: CDR1 MGHRA and CDR2 YSYEKL. V lost 1 base to trimming and J lost 5 bases, with 17 bases between them.

The sample holds many counts of this clonotype. The J gene is TRBJ2-5, the V gene TRBV5-1; TRBD1 might be the D (5 bases). V gave up 4 bases and J gave up 0 bases, with 13 bases separating them. CDR3 length equals 15 residues. CDR1 and CDR2 from the germline V gene are SGHRS and YFSETQ. The CDR3 DNA is TGCGCCAGCAGCGCGTTTGACAGAAACCAAGAGACCCAGTACTTC. Translated: CASSAFDRNQETQYF.